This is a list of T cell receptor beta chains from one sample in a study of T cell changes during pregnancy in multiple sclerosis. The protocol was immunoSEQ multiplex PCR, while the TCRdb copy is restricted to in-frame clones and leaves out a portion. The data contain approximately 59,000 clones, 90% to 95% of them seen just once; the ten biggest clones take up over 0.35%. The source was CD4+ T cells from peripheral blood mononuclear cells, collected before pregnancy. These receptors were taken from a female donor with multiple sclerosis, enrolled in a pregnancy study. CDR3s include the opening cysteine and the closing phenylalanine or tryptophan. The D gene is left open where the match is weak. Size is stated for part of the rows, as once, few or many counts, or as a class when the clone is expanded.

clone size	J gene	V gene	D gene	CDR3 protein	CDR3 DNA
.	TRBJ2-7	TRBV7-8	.	CASSLSQYSYEQYF	TGTGCCAGCAGCTTATCACAGTACTCCTACGAGCAGTACTTC
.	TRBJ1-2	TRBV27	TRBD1	CASSPGQGARGYTF	TGTGCCAGCAGTCCGGGACAGGGGGCGCGAGGCTACACCTTC
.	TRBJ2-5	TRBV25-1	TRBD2	CASSDPGLAGEETQYF	TGTGCCAGCAGCGATCCCGGTTTAGCGGGAGAAGAGACCCAGTACTTC
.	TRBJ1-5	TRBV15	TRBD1	CATSVRGQGDQPQHF	TGTGCCACCAGCGTACGAGGACAGGGAGATCAGCCCCAGCATTTT
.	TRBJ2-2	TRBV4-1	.	CASSQLIGGTGELFF	TGCGCCAGCAGCCAACTAATAGGAGGCACCGGGGAGCTGTTTTTT
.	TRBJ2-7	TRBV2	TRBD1	CASSEWTWDRGHEQYF	TGTGCCAGCAGTGAATGGACCTGGGACAGGGGCCACGAGCAGTACTTC
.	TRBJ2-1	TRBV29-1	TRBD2	CSVEELLATGYNEQFF	TGCAGCGTTGAAGAGCTACTAGCGACGGGCTACAATGAGCAGTTCTTC
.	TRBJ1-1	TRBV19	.	CASGWVDTEAFF	TGTGCCTCAGGGTGGGTAGACACTGAAGCTTTCTTT
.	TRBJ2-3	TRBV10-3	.	CAISKTASSTDTQYF	TGTGCCATCAGCAAGACAGCCTCTAGCACAGATACGCAGTATTTT
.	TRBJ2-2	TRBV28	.	CASRTGVDTGELFF	TGTGCCAGCAGAACGGGAGTTGACACCGGGGAGCTGTTTTTT
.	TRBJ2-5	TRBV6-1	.	CASSVSRTGPETQYF	TGTGCCAGCAGTGTTTCCAGAACAGGGCCAGAGACCCAGTACTTC
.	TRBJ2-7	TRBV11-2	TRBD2	CASSSLSGSTLYEQYF	TGTGCCAGCAGCTCTCTTAGCGGGAGTACTCTATACGAGCAGTACTTC
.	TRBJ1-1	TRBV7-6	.	CASSLVRGVAEAFF	TGTGCCAGCAGCTTAGTCAGGGGAGTGGCTGAAGCTTTCTTT
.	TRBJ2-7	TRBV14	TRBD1	CASSQGLGTGLSEQYF	TGTGCCAGCAGCCAAGGACTCGGGACAGGGTTAAGTGAGCAGTACTTC
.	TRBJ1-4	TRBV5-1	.	CASRAGLSNEKLFF	TGCGCCAGCAGGGCAGGGCTGTCTAATGAAAAACTGTTTTTT
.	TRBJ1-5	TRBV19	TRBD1	CASSIQGENQPQHF	TGTGCCAGTAGTATTCAGGGGGAGAATCAGCCCCAGCATTTT
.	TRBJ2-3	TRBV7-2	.	CASSFWGGPRDTQYF	TGTGCCAGCAGCTTTTGGGGGGGGCCTAGGGATACGCAGTATTTT
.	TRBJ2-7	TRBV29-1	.	CSVKTDSYEQYF	TGCAGCGTAAAGACAGACTCCTACGAGCAGTACTTC
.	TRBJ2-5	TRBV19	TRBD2	CASSLGGGRGETQYF	TGTGCCAGTAGTCTGGGAGGCGGGAGGGGAGAGACCCAGTACTTC
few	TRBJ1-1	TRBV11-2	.	CASSSRWGRMNTEAFF	TGTGCCAGCAGCTCCCGGTGGGGGAGGATGAACACTGAAGCTTTCTTT
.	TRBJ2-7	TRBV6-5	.	CASRYTGRYEQYF	TGTGCCAGCAGATATACAGGGAGATACGAGCAGTACTTC
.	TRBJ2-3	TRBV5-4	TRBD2	CASGRLADSTDTQYF	TGTGCCAGCGGCAGACTAGCGGATTCCACAGATACGCAGTATTTT
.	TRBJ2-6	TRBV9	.	CASSVVTGSGANVLTF	TGTGCCAGCAGCGTAGTGACGGGAAGCGGGGCCAACGTCCTGACTTTC
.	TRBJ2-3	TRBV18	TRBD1	CASSPTGTVGTDTQYF	TGTGCCAGCTCACCGACCGGGACAGTAGGCACAGATACGCAGTATTTT
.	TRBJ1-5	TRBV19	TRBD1	CASSWDRVTQHF	TGTGCCAGTAGTTGGGACAGGGTGACCCAGCATTTT
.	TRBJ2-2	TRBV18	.	CASSPQGVTGELFF	TGTGCCAGCTCACCCCAGGGTGTCACCGGGGAGCTGTTTTTT
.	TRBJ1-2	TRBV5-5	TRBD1	CASSLNRDRAQTYGYTF	TGTGCCAGCAGCCTAAACCGCGACAGGGCCCAAACCTATGGCTACACCTTC
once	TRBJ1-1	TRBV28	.	CASSFGGPNTEAFF	TGTGCCAGCAGTTTCGGGGGACCCAACACTGAAGCTTTCTTT
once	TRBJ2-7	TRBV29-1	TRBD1	CSVVDRATSKSEQYF	TGCAGCGTTGTGGACAGGGCGACCTCAAAGAGCGAGCAGTACTTC
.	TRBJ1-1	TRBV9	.	CASSDPSTEAFF	TGTGCCAGCAGCGACCCGAGCACTGAAGCTTTCTTT
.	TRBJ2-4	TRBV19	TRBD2	CATAPRTSGREGAKNIQYF	TGTGCCACCGCTCCAAGAACTAGCGGGAGAGAAGGAGCCAAAAACATTCAGTACTTC
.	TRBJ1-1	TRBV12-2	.	CASRPKRGRRGTEAFF	TGTGCAAGTCGCCCTAAACGCGGCCGGAGGGGCACTGAAGCTTTCTTT
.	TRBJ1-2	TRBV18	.	CASSAGQPYGYTF	TGTGCCAGCTCGGCAGGACAGCCTTATGGCTACACCTTC
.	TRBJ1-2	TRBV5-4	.	CASSQNDRPVHGYTF	TGTGCCAGCAGCCAGAACGACAGGCCGGTCCATGGCTACACCTTC
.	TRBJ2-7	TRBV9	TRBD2	CASSVGTSGEQYF	TGTGCCAGCAGCGTAGGGACTAGCGGTGAGCAGTACTTC
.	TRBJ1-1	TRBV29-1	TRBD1	CSVQQGALNTEAFF	TGCAGCGTTCAACAGGGGGCCCTGAACACTGAAGCTTTCTTT
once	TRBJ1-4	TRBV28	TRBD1	CASSSPGQGFKLFF	TGTGCCAGCAGTTCCCCGGGACAGGGATTCAAACTGTTTTTT
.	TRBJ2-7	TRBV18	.	CASSLLLGHRDYEQYF	TGTGCCAGCTCACTCCTCCTCGGGCACAGGGACTACGAGCAGTACTTC
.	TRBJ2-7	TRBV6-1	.	CASSVRGRVREQYF	TGTGCCAGCAGTGTTCGGGGGAGAGTCCGAGAGCAGTACTTC
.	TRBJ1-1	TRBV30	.	CAWSVQARGTEAFF	TGTGCCTGGAGTGTTCAGGCCCGGGGGACTGAAGCTTTCTTT
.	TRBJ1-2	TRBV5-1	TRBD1	CASSLRMDRGLNYGYTF	TGCGCCAGCAGCCTCCGAATGGACAGGGGGCTTAACTATGGCTACACCTTC
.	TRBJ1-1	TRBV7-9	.	CASSPGRNTEAFF	TGTGCCAGCAGCCCGGGTAGGAACACTGAAGCTTTCTTT
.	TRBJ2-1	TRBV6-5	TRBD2	CASRSPAGDYNEQFF	TGTGCCAGCAGGTCCCCAGCGGGAGACTACAATGAGCAGTTCTTC
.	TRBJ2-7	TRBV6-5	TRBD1	CASRDWMTGGREQYF	TGTGCCAGCAGGGACTGGATGACAGGGGGTCGCGAGCAGTACTTC
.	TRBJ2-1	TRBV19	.	CASSDLQGNNYNEQFF	TGTGCCAGTAGTGACCTCCAGGGGAACAACTACAATGAGCAGTTCTTC
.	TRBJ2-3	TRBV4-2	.	CASSQEKGRGTQYF	TGTGCCAGCAGCCAAGAAAAAGGAAGAGGTACGCAGTATTTT
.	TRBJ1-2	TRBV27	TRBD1	CASRVTGVGANYGYTF	TGTGCCAGCAGGGTTACAGGGGTCGGGGCTAACTATGGCTACACCTTC
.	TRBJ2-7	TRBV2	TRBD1	CASEETGGREQYF	TGTGCCAGCGAAGAGACAGGGGGACGGGAGCAGTACTTC